The present T cell receptor beta chain was sequenced within a study of T cell repertoires in ileal Crohn's disease. Study details: All patients had surgery for stricturing (around 60%) or penetrating (39%) disease.

Worth noting for this clone: Its antigen is currently unknown.

Produced via immunoSEQ multiplex PCR; TCRdb's table is partial and in-frame only. The table has 11,000 to 15,000 clones, around four fifths seen once; the top ten hold about 6%. This CDR3 spans 14 amino acids. The V end was cut by 0 bases, the J end by 2 bases, with 9 bases between. CDR1 is SGHRS, CDR2 YFSETQ, per germline. Patients were adults with ileal or ileocolonic Crohn's disease needing resection. Notes on the study in general: Active smokers at surgery had more clonal expansions than non-smokers. Clonality above 26.8% at surgery always came with endoscopic recurrence.

Sequencing used ileal tissue. The chain couples TRBV5-1 to TRBJ2-7, with D perhaps matching TRBD2 (5 bases). The TCR was taken from an adult with Crohn's disease. The chain's CDR3 is CASSLEVGAYEQYF. Here the CDR3 DNA reads TGCGCCAGCAGCTTGGAAGTGGGAGCCTACGAGCAGTACTTC.